The text below deals with one TCR beta chain. Its target antigen remains unknown. Base quality data are lacking; no much larger clone is found one base away. These data are taken from a study of shared clonotypes between healthy human individuals (dated by TCRdb to the early 2020s). Study-level background: The cohort included a few men and a couple of women between 18 and 49 years of age. Per donor, leukapheresis produced somewhere between about 0.94 and 9.5 billion PBMCs. Blood TCR repertoires of a handful of healthy adults were deeply sequenced to estimate repertoire size and the extent of clonotype sharing between individuals. To increase sequencing depth and limit assay-specific biases, different laboratories used diverse techniques to prepare libraries and sequence TCR repertoires. For each donor, CD4 naive and CD4 memory were each run on three plates, CD8 naive on two plates, and CD8 memory on one plate. The paper's findings and limits, for the study overall: Rarefaction of sorted-subset datasets indicated incomplete sequencing despite the large sequencing depth. Across several donors, about 4.5% of naive CD4, roughly 3.3% of naive CD8, roughly 2.3% of memory CD4, and roughly 0.4% of memory CD8 clonotypes were shared. Because the study included a small number of donors, the genetic and exposure-history diversity represented was limited. Based on pairwise subsampling, the degree of clonotype sharing among donors was expected to be affected by sequencing depth. Clonotypes shared by all four sorted-subset donors showed higher generation probabilities than non-shared clonotypes. Larger estimated clonotype richness was generally found for naive subsets than for memory subsets. Sampling was restricted to blood, and TCR repertoires in tissues likely differ from the TCR repertoires found in blood.

Using the deep immunoSEQ assay, TCR CDR3 regions were amplified from genomic DNA by multiplex PCR. For each cell subset, the extracted genomic DNA was distributed evenly across all wells of several immunoSEQ 96-well plates, and each plate served as one replicate. Each replicate PCR for sorted subsets received about 210 ng genomic DNA, equal to 28,000 or so T cell genomes. The purified libraries were quantified using a Qubit 3.0 fluorometer, sized with a Bioanalyzer 2100, and then quantified again using the KAPA Library Quantification kit. Every immunoSEQ 96-well plate was sequenced on a dedicated single-read 150-cycle Illumina NextSeq 550 flow cell. The original methods were these. Because only junctional sequences without quality scores were contained in the immunoSEQ output, filtering matching that applied to full-length reads could not be performed. To assign V/J genes and CDR3, sequences were annotated using PyIR, a Python wrapper for IgBLAST v1.9, with IMGT germline references. Reads with weak V/J assignments (E-value above 1e-6), missing CDR3, stop codons, out-of-frame junctions, or ambiguous translated residues were removed. A V3J clonotype was defined by an identical inferred V gene, J gene, and CDR3 amino acid sequence. Percentage overlap between repertoires was computed as shared unique clonotypes divided by the size of the smaller repertoire. Repertoire richness was assessed with RTK rarefaction, the Chao1 estimator, and Recon v2.1 estimates of unobserved clonotypes. For all TCRbeta clonotypes obtained by the gDNA method from several donors, generation probabilities were computed with OLGA. TCRdb re-hosts the immuneACCESS table, in-frame sequences only. Its copies lack some clones; in the studies checked, an unresolved V gene accounts for under half of them, and the cause for the rest is not known. Clonal size and the V and J genes are those of that table, whereas D and trimming came from the DNA. The sample yields about 330,000 clones; 80% to 90% were counted once. The ten largest clones represent 15% to 20% of the sample.

Trimming takes 5 bases from V and 3 bases from J, and the germline ends sit 13 bases apart. Counted from cysteine to phenylalanine, this CDR3 has 14 amino acids. Only CDR3 DNA remains: 42 bases, in frame from the first base. CDR1 is given as SGHTA and CDR2 as FQGNSA, both from the germline V gene. The donors were healthy, HIV-negative adults with no recently reported acute infections or vaccinations. Every donor was a Caucasian adult living in Nashville, Tennessee, USA. The CD8 memory samples were a combination of magnetically selected CD45RO+ cells and CCR7-negative CD45RA+ effector memory (TemRA) cells. Blood was obtained by leukapheresis, after which PBMCs were separated by Ficoll-Histopaque density gradient centrifugation and cryopreserved in liquid nitrogen vapor phase. Purity and quantity of every magnetically sorted T cell population were checked by analytical flow cytometry. Each sorted fraction had its genomic DNA isolated and then quantified by UV absorbance on a Nanodrop 2000c.

The TCR originated in a man in his late teens or twenties in good health. Sequencing used memory CD8+ T cells sorted from blood. This specimen's cell subset or site label, interpreted: CD45RO+ cells pooled with CCR7-negative TemRA cells. The sequence joins TRBV7-2 to TRBJ1-1; confidence is insufficient to name the D gene. The CDR3 here reads CASSPIPNDTEAFF. The sequenced DNA is TGTGCCAGCAGCCCCATTCCAAACGACACTGAAGCTTTCTTT.